The rows below give T cell receptor beta chains drawn from one sample of a study of T cell responses to AZD1222 COVID-19 vaccine. Assay: immunoSEQ multiplex PCR; the TCRdb copy retains only in-frame clones and omits some. The sample has 150,000 or so clones, roughly 91% seen once; the top ten hold about 1.5%. The sequenced sample was peripheral blood, obtained on day 0 of AZD1222 vaccination. These receptors all come from an adult in good health. Both conserved end residues are part of each CDR3. D genes are given only for firm matches. Not all rows give a size; the values are once, few, many and, for expanded clones, a class.

size: -; V: TRBV9; J: TRBJ1-2; D: -; DNA: TGTGCCAGCAGCGCGCACCCCCGTGGGGAAGGCTACACCTTC; CDR3: CASSAHPRGEGYTF
size: -; V: TRBV12-5; J: TRBJ1-2; D: TRBD1; DNA: TGTGCTAGTGGGGGACAGTCCTTTAACTATGGCTACACCTTC; CDR3: CASGGQSFNYGYTF
size: -; V: TRBV4-3; J: TRBJ2-1; D: -; DNA: TGCGCCAGCAGCCAAGATGGTAGCGCGAGTGAGCAGTTCTTC; CDR3: CASSQDGSASEQFF
size: -; V: TRBV19; J: TRBJ2-1; D: -; DNA: TGTGCCAGTAGTCCTTACTCATACAATGAGCAGTTCTTC; CDR3: CASSPYSYNEQFF
size: -; V: TRBV5-6; J: TRBJ1-4; D: TRBD1; DNA: TGTGCCAGCAGCGCGGACAGGGGGAAATTTTATGAAAAACTGTTTTTT; CDR3: CASSADRGKFYEKLFF
size: -; V: TRBV30; J: TRBJ2-5; D: TRBD1; DNA: TGTGCCTGGAGTGGGTCGACAGGGGTCGGGAACCAAGAGACCCAGTACTTC; CDR3: CAWSGSTGVGNQETQYF
size: -; V: TRBV6-5; J: TRBJ2-1; D: -; DNA: TGTGCCAGCATGGGACCACAGAGGGGCAATGAGCAGTTCTTC; CDR3: CASMGPQRGNEQFF
size: -; V: TRBV19; J: TRBJ1-2; D: -; DNA: TGTGCCACCAGGGACTCGACTAACTATGGCTACACCTTC; CDR3: CATRDSTNYGYTF
size: -; V: TRBV6-5; J: TRBJ1-1; D: TRBD1; DNA: TGTGCCAGCAGTCCGACAGGGCAGAACACTGAAGCTTTCTTT; CDR3: CASSPTGQNTEAFF
size: many; V: TRBV29-1; J: TRBJ2-2; D: -; DNA: TGCAGCGTTGGCCGGAACACCGGGGAGCTGTTTTTT; CDR3: CSVGRNTGELFF
size: -; V: TRBV21-1; J: TRBJ1-2; D: -; DNA: TGTGCCAGCAGCCCACCCTACGTGGTTGGTATGTATAACTATGGCTACACCTTC; CDR3: CASSPPYVVGMYNYGYTF
size: -; V: TRBV5-5; J: TRBJ1-4; D: -; DNA: TGTGCCAGCAGCTTGGACGGTATAAATGAAAAACTGTTTTTT; CDR3: CASSLDGINEKLFF
size: once; V: TRBV11-3; J: TRBJ2-7; D: TRBD2; DNA: TGTGCCAGCAGCTTAGGACTAGCCCCCAACGAGCAGTACTTC; CDR3: CASSLGLAPNEQYF
size: -; V: TRBV30; J: TRBJ2-7; D: TRBD2; DNA: TGTGCCTGGAGTTTTCTAGCGGGAATCAACGAGCAGTACTTC; CDR3: CAWSFLAGINEQYF
size: -; V: TRBV2; J: TRBJ1-1; D: -; DNA: TGTGCCAGCACTTCGGGGCCCCGGGGCACTGAAGCTTTCTTT; CDR3: CASTSGPRGTEAFF
size: once; V: TRBV2; J: TRBJ2-7; D: TRBD2; DNA: TGTGCCAGCAGTGAATGGGGGGACTACTCCTACGAGCAGTACTTC; CDR3: CASSEWGDYSYEQYF
size: -; V: TRBV19; J: TRBJ1-1; D: -; DNA: TGTGCCAGTACCACTAGGGGGGCCGACACTGAAGCTTTCTTT; CDR3: CASTTRGADTEAFF
size: -; V: TRBV7-2; J: TRBJ2-7; D: -; DNA: TGTGCCAGCAGCCCCACGGGCGGGGGCCGGGGCGAGCAGTACTTC; CDR3: CASSPTGGGRGEQYF
size: -; V: TRBV4-3; J: TRBJ2-1; D: -; DNA: TGCGCCAGCAGCCAAGGGGTCGGCTCCGTCAATGAGCAGTTCTTC; CDR3: CASSQGVGSVNEQFF
size: -; V: TRBV2; J: TRBJ2-3; D: -; DNA: TGTGCCAGCAGTGAGGGACTTCTTCCTGGGGCAGATACGCAGTATTTT; CDR3: CASSEGLLPGADTQYF
size: -; V: TRBV11-1; J: TRBJ2-5; D: -; DNA: TGTGCCAGCAGCTTGAGTACGGAGACCCAGTACTTC; CDR3: CASSLSTETQYF
size: once; V: TRBV11-2; J: TRBJ1-6; D: -; DNA: TGTGCCAGCAGCTTAGAAGGAGGTATTTCACCCCTCCACTTT; CDR3: CASSLEGGISPLHF
size: -; V: TRBV5-5; J: TRBJ2-7; D: -; DNA: TGTGCCAGCAACCCGGACGTTCGGGACGAGCAGTACTTC; CDR3: CASNPDVRDEQYF
size: few; V: TRBV19; J: TRBJ1-2; D: -; DNA: TGTGCCAGTAGTGGCTATCAGGTCTATGGCTACACCTTC; CDR3: CASSGYQVYGYTF
size: -; V: TRBV9; J: TRBJ1-4; D: -; DNA: TGTGCCAGCAGCGTCTCAACAAGGGGTAATGAAAAACTGTTTTTT; CDR3: CASSVSTRGNEKLFF
size: -; V: TRBV11-2; J: TRBJ2-7; D: TRBD1; DNA: TGTGCCAGCAGCCCAGGACGGACAGGGGCCCACGAGCAGTACTTC; CDR3: CASSPGRTGAHEQYF